Included here is one T cell receptor beta chain sequence, with context. This entry belongs to a study of cytomegalovirus exposure and HLA in healthy donors. The germline V and J ends were trimmed by 2 bases and 0 bases, with 6 bases remaining between them. The germline V gene encodes CDR1 MNHEY and CDR2 SMNVEV (reference sequence). This CDR3 contains 14 residues. The study ran its PCR with 60 Vbeta and 13 Jbeta primers. Sequencing used immunoSEQ multiplex PCR; TCRdb keeps in-frame clones, though not all of them. The sample lists tens of thousands of clones; more than 70% were seen once. The specimen was PBMCs. The chain recombines TRBV27 with TRBJ2-3; no reliable D call. This receptor was identified in a middle-aged woman in good health and CMV-seropositive. CDR3 region: CASSLIGSTDTQYF. For the CDR3, the DNA is TGTGCCAGCAGTTTAATCGGGAGCACAGATACGCAGTATTTT.